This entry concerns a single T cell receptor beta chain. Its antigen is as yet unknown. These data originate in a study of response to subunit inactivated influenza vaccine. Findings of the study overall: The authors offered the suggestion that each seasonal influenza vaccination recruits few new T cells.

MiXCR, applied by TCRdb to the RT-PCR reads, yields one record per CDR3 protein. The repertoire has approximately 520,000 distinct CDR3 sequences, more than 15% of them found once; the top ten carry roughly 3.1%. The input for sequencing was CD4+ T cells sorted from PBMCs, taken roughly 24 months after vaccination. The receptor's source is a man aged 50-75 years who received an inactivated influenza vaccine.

CDR3 sequence (DNA): TGTGCCAGCAGTTTTAGTCTAGCGGGGGGTTATGAGCAGTTCTTC. Protein sequence: CASSFSLAGGYEQFF. This rearrangement joins TRBV28 to TRBJ2-1; 11 bases align to TRBD2. V gave up 3 bases and J gave up 8 bases; unmatched junction bases: 6. Per germline, CDR1 MDHEN and CDR2 SYDVKM. The CDR3 contains 15 residues.